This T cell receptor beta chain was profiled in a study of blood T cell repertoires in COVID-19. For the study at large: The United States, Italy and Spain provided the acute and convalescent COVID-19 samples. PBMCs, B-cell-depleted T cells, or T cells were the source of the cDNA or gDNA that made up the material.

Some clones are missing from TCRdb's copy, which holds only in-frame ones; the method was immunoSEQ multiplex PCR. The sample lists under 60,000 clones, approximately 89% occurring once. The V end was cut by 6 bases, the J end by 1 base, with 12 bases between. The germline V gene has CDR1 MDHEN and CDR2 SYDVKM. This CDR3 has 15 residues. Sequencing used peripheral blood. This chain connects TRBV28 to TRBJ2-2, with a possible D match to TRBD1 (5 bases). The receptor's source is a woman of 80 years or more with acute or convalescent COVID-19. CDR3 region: CASREGDRNTGELFF. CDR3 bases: TGTGCCAGCAGAGAAGGCGACAGGAACACCGGGGAGCTGTTTTTT. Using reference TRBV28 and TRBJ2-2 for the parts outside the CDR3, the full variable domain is DVKVTQSSRYLVKRTGEKVFLECVQDMDHENMFWYRQDPGLGLRLIYFSYDVKMKEKGDIPEGYSVSREKKERFSLILESASTNQTSMYLCASREGDRNTGELFFGEGSRLTVL.